Described below is a single T cell receptor (beta chain) sequence and its context. Its antigen is unknown. The CDR3 runs to 13 residues. The V and J ends lost 2 bases and 7 bases respectively, with 9 bases between them. Germline CDR1 reads LGHNA; CDR2 reads YSLEER. Repertoires were generated with immunoSEQ multiplex PCR, while TCRdb's copy carries only in-frame clones and drops some. The sample yields 40,000 to 50,000 clones, about 86% seen once. The sample belongs to a study of OX40 agonist ivuxolimab in advanced cancers. Study background: Patient treatment consisted of intravenous ivuxolimab administration every 2 weeks at 0.01 to 10 mg/kg. The group had a mean age of around 60 years, ranged from roughly 23 to 90, and was roughly 80% male. The study, taken as a whole, reports: The specificity for antigen of the expanded peripheral T cells was not determined.

This TCR was recovered from an adult with an advanced solid tumor such as melanoma, head and neck, liver or kidney cancer. This material consisted of CD4+ or CD8+ T cells sorted from blood, taken in a trial of the OX40 agonist ivuxolimab. The rearrangement joins TRBV4-3 to TRBJ2-1; the D gene is possibly TRBD2 (5 bases). The chain's CDR3 is CASSQSSGNEQFF. DNA of the CDR3: TGCGCCAGCAGCCAATCGTCGGGGAATGAGCAGTTCTTC.